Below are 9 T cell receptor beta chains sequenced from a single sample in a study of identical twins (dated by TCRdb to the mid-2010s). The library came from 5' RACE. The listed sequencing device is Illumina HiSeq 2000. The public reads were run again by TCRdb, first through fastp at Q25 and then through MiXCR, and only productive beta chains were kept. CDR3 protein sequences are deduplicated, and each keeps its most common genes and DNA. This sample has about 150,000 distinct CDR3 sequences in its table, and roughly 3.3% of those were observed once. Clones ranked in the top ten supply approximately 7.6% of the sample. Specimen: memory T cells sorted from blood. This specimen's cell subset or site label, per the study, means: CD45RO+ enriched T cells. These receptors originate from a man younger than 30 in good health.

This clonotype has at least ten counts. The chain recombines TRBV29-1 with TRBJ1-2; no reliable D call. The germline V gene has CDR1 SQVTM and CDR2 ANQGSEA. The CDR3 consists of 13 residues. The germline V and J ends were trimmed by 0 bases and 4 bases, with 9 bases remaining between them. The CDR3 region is CSVEDVRSYGYTF. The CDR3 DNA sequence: TGCAGCGTTGAAGATGTGAGGAGCTATGGCTACACCTTC.

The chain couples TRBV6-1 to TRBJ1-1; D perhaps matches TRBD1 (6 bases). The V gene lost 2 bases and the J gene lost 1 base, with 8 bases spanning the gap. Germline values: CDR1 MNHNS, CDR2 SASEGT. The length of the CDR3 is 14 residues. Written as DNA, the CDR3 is TGTGCCAGCAGTGAAAGAGGGGGGAACACTGAAGCTTTCTTT. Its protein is CASSERGGNTEAFF.

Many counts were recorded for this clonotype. The CDR3 protein is CASSLSGTGLSNEQFF. CDR3 nucleotide sequence: TGTGCCAGCAGCTTATCCGGGACAGGGCTTTCCAATGAGCAGTTCTTC. The chain employs TRBV7-8 and TRBJ2-1; 9 nucleotides line up with TRBD1. The germline V gene has CDR1 SGHVS and CDR2 FQNEAQ. The length of the CDR3 is 16 residues. J was trimmed by 6 bases and V by 2 bases; bases with no gene match: 8.

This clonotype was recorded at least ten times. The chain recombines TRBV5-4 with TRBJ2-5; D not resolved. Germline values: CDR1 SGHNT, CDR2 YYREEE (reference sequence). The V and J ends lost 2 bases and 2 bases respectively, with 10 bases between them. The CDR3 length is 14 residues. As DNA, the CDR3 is TGTGCCAGCAGCTTTCTCCAGGATCAAGAGACCCAGTACTTC. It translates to CASSFLQDQETQYF.

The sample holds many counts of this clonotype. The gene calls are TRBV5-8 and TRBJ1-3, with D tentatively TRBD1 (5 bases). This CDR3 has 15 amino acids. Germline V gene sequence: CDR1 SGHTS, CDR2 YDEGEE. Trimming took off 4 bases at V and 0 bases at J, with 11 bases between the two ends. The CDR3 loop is CASSLGRFSGNTIYF. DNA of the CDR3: TGTGCCAGCAGCCTGGGACGGTTCTCTGGAAACACCATATATTTT.

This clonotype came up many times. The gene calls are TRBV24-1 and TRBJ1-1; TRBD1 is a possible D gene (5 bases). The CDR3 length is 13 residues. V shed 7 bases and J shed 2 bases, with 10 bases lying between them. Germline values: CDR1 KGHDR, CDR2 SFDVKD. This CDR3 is CATRDSSNTEAFF. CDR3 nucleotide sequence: TGTGCCACCAGAGACAGTTCCAACACTGAAGCTTTCTTT.

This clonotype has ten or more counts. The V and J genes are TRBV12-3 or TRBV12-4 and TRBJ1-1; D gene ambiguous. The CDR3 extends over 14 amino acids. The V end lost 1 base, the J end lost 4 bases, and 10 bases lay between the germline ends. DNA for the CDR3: TGTGCCAGCAGTTTAGGGGCAGTCGGCACTGAAGCTTTCTTT. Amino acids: CASSLGAVGTEAFF.

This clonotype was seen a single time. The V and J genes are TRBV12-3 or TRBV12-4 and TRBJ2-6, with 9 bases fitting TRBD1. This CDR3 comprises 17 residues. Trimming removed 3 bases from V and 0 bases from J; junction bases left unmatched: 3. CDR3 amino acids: CASSFWDRASGANVLTF. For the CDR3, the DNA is TGTGCCAGCAGTTTTTGGGACAGGGCCTCTGGGGCCAACGTCCTGACTTTC.

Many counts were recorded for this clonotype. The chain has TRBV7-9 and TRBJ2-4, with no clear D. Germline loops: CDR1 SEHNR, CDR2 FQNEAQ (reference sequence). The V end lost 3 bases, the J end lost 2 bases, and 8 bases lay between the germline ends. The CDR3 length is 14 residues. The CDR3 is CASSFSSSKNIQYF. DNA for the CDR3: TGTGCCAGCAGCTTTAGCTCGTCCAAAAACATTCAGTACTTC.